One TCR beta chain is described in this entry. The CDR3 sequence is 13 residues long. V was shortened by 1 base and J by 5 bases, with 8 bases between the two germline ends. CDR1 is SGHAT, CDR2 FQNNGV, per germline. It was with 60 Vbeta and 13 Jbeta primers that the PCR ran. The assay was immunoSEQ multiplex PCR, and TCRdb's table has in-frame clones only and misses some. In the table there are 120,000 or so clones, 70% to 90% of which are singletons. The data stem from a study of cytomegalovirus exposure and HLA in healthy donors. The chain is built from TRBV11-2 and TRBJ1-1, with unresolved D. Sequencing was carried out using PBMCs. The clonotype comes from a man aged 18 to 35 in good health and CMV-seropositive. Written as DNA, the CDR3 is TGTGCCAGCAGCTTAGGTCGGGAGACTGAAGCTTTCTTT. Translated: CASSLGRETEAFF.